Below, one T cell receptor (beta chain) is given with its context. As yet, its antigen is unknown. This sample is drawn from a study of cytomegalovirus exposure and HLA in healthy donors. Primers for the PCR totalled 60 Vbeta and 13 Jbeta. Here immunoSEQ multiplex PCR was the method, and the copy in TCRdb shows in-frame clones only, minus some. In the table there are 200,000 to 300,000 clones, roughly 82% of which are singletons. CDR1 and CDR2 (germline): SGHTA, FQGTGA. V trimming: 4 bases; J trimming: 9 bases; junction bases outside the gene matches: 3. This CDR3 is 13 amino acids long. Study-level findings and limits: The study designated 160 or so TCR beta chains cytomegalovirus-associated.

Sequences were obtained from PBMCs. The gene calls are TRBV7-3 and TRBJ1-6, with 7 bases lining up with TRBD1. The TCR sequence derives from a woman aged 40 to 50 in good health and CMV-seropositive. The CDR3 here is CASSSQGGSPLHF. CDR3 bases: TGTGCCAGCAGCTCTCAGGGGGGTTCACCCCTCCACTTT.